This T cell receptor (beta chain) stems from a study of cytomegalovirus exposure and HLA in healthy donors. This PCR relied on a set of 60 Vbeta primers and 13 Jbeta primers. Clones were sequenced by immunoSEQ multiplex PCR, and TCRdb holds only the in-frame ones, with some missing. The data contain 120,000 to 150,000 clones, 70% to 80% of them singletons. This CDR3 spans 15 amino acids. CDR1 and CDR2 (germline): LGHNA, YSLEER. V shed 3 bases, J shed 3 bases, and the junction held 5 bases outside the gene matches. Study conclusions and caveats: Common viral pathogens were later found to be apparently linked to several of the most significant clusters. There was a cluster of highly shared sequence variants that was likely a sequencing artifact.

Points on this clone: Its specificity is unknown.

Sequences were obtained from PBMCs. The chain carries TRBV4-3 and TRBJ1-2, with TRBD1 identical over 9 bases. The receptor was isolated from a man aged 40-50 years in good health and CMV-seropositive. In nucleotides, the CDR3 is TGCGCCAGCAGCCACGGGACAGGGCAAGACTATGGCTACACCTTC. This translates into CASSHGTGQDYGYTF.